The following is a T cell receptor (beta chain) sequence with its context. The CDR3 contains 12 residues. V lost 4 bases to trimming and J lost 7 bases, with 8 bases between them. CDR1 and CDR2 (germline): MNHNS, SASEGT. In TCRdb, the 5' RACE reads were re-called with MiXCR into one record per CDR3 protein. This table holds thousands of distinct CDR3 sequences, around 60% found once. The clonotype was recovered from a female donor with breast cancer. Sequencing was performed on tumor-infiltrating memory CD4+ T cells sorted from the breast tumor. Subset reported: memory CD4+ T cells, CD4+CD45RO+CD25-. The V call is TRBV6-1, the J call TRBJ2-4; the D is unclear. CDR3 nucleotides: TGTGCCAGCAGTGGAACAGCTAACATTCAGTACTTC. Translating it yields CASSGTANIQYF.